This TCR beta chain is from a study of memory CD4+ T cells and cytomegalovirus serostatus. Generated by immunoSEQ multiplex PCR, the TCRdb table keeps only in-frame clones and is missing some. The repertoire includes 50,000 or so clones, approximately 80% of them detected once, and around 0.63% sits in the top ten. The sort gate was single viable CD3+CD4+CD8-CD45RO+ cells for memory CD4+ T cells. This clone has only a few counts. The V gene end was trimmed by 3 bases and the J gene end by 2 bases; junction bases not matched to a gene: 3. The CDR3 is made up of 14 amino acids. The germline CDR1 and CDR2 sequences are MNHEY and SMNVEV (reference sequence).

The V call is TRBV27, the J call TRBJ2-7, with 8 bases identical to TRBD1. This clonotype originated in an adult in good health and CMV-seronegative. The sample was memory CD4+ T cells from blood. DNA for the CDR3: TGTGCCAGCAGTTTCAAACAGGGGGCCTACGAGCAGTACTTC. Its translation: CASSFKQGAYEQYF.